Below, 17 T cell receptor beta chains from the same sample are listed, as sequenced in a study of blood T cell repertoires in COVID-19. Assay used: immunoSEQ multiplex PCR; TCRdb lists only in-frame clones, some missing. Altogether around 50,000 clones are present, roughly nine tenths being singletons, with the ten largest covering 2.2%. Sequencing was performed on peripheral blood. The origin of the receptors is a human donor in a cohort sampled during active COVID-19.

CDR3 sequence (DNA): TGCGCCAGCAGCTCACTAGCGGGGGACACCGGGGAGCTGTTTTTT. This encodes CASSSLAGDTGELFF. The V gene is TRBV5-1, the J gene TRBJ2-2; the match to TRBD2 covers 11 bases. CDR3 size: 15 residues. The J segment lost 3 bases and the V segment lost 3 bases, leaving 1 base of the junction unmatched. The V gene's germline CDR1 is SGHRS and CDR2 YFSETQ.

The chain uses TRBV12-5 and TRBJ2-3; 10 nucleotides agree with TRBD2. The V gene end was trimmed by 6 bases and the J gene end by 5 bases; junction bases not matched to a gene: 8. The germline gives CDR1 LGHNT, CDR2 FRNRAP. The length of the CDR3 is 15 residues. The CDR3 coding sequence is TGTGCTAGTGGACGAGCGGGGGGGCGGGAAGATACGCAGTATTTT. It is translated as CASGRAGGREDTQYF.

The chain employs TRBV29-1 and TRBJ2-7; D remains ambiguous. Trimming left V 6 bases short and J 2 bases short, with 17 bases between. This CDR3 region has 14 residues. Germline CDR1 and CDR2: SQVTM and ANQGSEA. CDR3 residues: CSVQASYPPYEQYF. CDR3 in DNA: TGCAGCGTCCAAGCGAGTTATCCTCCCTACGAGCAGTACTTC.

This rearrangement joins TRBV24-1 to TRBJ2-5, with D perhaps matching TRBD2 (6 bases). The CDR3 consists of 16 residues. V was shortened by 4 bases and J by 0 bases, with 14 bases between the two germline ends. CDR1 is KGHDR, CDR2 SFDVKD, per germline. The CDR3: CATSEYRRDYQETQYF. The DNA of the CDR3 is TGTGCCACCAGTGAGTATCGTAGGGACTACCAAGAGACCCAGTACTTC.

The chain joins TRBV7-3 to TRBJ2-1; maybe TRBD2 (5 bases). The CDR3 spans 14 residues. Trimming removed 5 bases from V and 7 bases from J, with 15 bases in between. Germline V CDR1 and CDR2: SGHTA, FQGTGA. In DNA, the CDR3 is TGTGCCAGCAGCCCGGGAACCTACGCGAATGAGCAGTTCTTC. This translates into CASSPGTYANEQFF.

Concerning this clone itself: Additional DNA sequences in this sample encode the identical CDR3. The chain combines TRBV19 with TRBJ2-1; 10 nucleotides agree with TRBD1. The ends lost 4 bases at V and 3 bases at J; junction bases unmatched: 3. Germline CDR1 is LNHDA and CDR2 is SQIVND (reference sequence). CDR3 length equals 15 residues. The CDR3 is CASSTGQGNYNEQFF. The CDR3 nucleotides read TGTGCCAGTAGTACGGGACAGGGGAACTACAATGAGCAGTTCTTC.

J is TRBJ2-7 and V is TRBV7-3, with TRBD2 matching 10 bases. Germline V CDR1 and CDR2: SGHTA, FQGTGA. V lost 5 bases and J lost 5; bases outside the gene matches: 9. The CDR3 runs to 15 residues. The chain's CDR3 is CASSPDLAGDHEQYF. CDR3 DNA sequence: TGTGCCAGCAGCCCGGATCTAGCGGGAGACCACGAGCAGTACTTC.

The V and J genes are TRBV7-6 and TRBJ2-3; 10 nucleotides line up with TRBD2. This CDR3 has 16 amino acids. CDR1 SGHVS and CDR2 FNYEAQ come from the germline V gene. The V and J ends lost 5 bases and 4 bases, in that order; junction bases with no gene match: 9. The CDR3, as DNA: TGTGCCAGCAGCATGGAGCGGGGGGGGCTTTCAGATACGCAGTATTTT. This encodes CASSMERGGLSDTQYF. The full variable domain, with the rest looked up from reference TRBV7-6 and TRBJ2-3, is GAGVSQSPRYKVTKRGQDVALRCDPISGHVSLYWYRQALGQGPEFLTYFNYEAQQDKSGLPNDRFSAERPEGSISTLTIQRTEQRDSAMYRCASSMERGGLSDTQYFGPGTRLTVL.

The chain couples TRBV12-3 or TRBV12-4 to TRBJ1-1; tentative D call: TRBD1 (6 bases). This CDR3 spans 12 amino acids. Trimming took 3 bases from V and 11 from J, leaving 13 bases between them. CDR3 coding DNA: TGTGCCAGCAGTTTCTATCCAGGGGATGCTTTCTTT. Its translation: CASSFYPGDAFF.

The genes are TRBV6-5 and TRBJ1-2, with TRBD1 identical over 11 bases. This CDR3 spans 14 amino acids. Trimming at V came to 9 bases and at J to 7 bases, leaving 10 bases not matched to a gene. Per the germline V gene, CDR1 is MNHEY and CDR2 is SVGAGI. In nucleotides, the CDR3 is TGTGCCAGTATAATGGGACAGGGGGTCGGTGGCTACACCTTC. It specifies CASIMGQGVGGYTF.

The chain links TRBV7-3 to TRBJ2-4; 9 nucleotides match TRBD2. Germline lookup yields CDR1 SGHTA and CDR2 FQGTGA. The CDR3 spans 16 residues. Unmatched junction bases numbered 1, after V lost 1 base and J lost 0 bases. CDR3 residues: CASSLSGRAAKNIQYF. In nucleotides, the CDR3 is TGTGCCAGCAGCTTAAGCGGGAGGGCAGCCAAAAACATTCAGTACTTC.

The chain couples TRBV29-1 to TRBJ2-7; TRBD1 matches at 9 bases. This CDR3 has 13 residues. The junction had 8 bases not matched to a gene; V was cut back by 5 bases and J by 6 bases. Germline assignment: CDR1 SQVTM and CDR2 ANQGSEA. DNA of the CDR3: TGCAGCGTTACCGGGACAGGGTCTCTCGAGCAGTACTTC. This codes for CSVTGTGSLEQYF.

This chain joins TRBV7-2 and TRBJ2-7; weak D call: TRBD1 (5 bases). CDR1 is SGHTA and CDR2 is FQGNSA in the germline V gene. The CDR3 is made up of 17 amino acids. The V end lost 1 base, the J end lost 6 bases, and 22 bases lay between the germline ends. CDR3 nucleotide sequence: TGTGCCAGCAGCTTAGTCTCACTTGACAGTGCCCCCGGCGAGCAGTACTTC. This codes for CASSLVSLDSAPGEQYF.

The V call is TRBV7-8, the J call TRBJ2-4; maybe TRBD1 (5 bases). V was clipped by 2 bases and J by 3 bases, with 11 bases between them. CDR1 is SGHVS and CDR2 is FQNEAQ in the germline V gene. CDR3 length: 15 residues. CDR3 nucleotides: TGTGCCAGCAGCTTAAGCAGGGTGGTCAAAAACATTCAGTACTTC. This gives the protein CASSLSRVVKNIQYF.

This clone was observed a few times. The J gene is TRBJ2-7, the V gene TRBV28, with D perhaps matching TRBD2 (6 bases). Germline V gives CDR1 MDHEN, CDR2 SYDVKM. V shed 1 base and J shed 4 bases, with 11 bases lying between them. CDR3 length equals 14 residues. CDR3 sequence (DNA): TGTGCCAGCAGTTTATTGGATAGCGGATACGAGCAGTACTTC. Residues: CASSLLDSGYEQYF.

The J gene is TRBJ2-5, the V gene TRBV3-1 (or the pseudogene TRBV3-2), with 10 positions matching TRBD2. The length of the CDR3 is 16 residues. Germline CDR1 reads LGHDT; CDR2 reads YNNKEL (reference sequence). V dropped 3 bases and J dropped 1; count of bases not matched to a gene: 5. The CDR3 coding sequence is TGTGCCAGCAGCCACCGAGCGGGAGGGCCCCAAGAGACCCAGTACTTC. Protein sequence: CASSHRAGGPQETQYF.

This chain links TRBV5-4 with TRBJ1-4; a weak D match, TRBD1 (6 bases). This CDR3 has 13 residues. Germline V lookup: CDR1 SGHNT, CDR2 YYREEE (reference sequence). V shed 3 bases and J shed 12 bases, with 15 bases lying between them. The CDR3 sequence is CASSWAGAGQLFF. The CDR3 DNA reads TGTGCCAGCAGCTGGGCGGGGGCCGGACAACTGTTTTTT.